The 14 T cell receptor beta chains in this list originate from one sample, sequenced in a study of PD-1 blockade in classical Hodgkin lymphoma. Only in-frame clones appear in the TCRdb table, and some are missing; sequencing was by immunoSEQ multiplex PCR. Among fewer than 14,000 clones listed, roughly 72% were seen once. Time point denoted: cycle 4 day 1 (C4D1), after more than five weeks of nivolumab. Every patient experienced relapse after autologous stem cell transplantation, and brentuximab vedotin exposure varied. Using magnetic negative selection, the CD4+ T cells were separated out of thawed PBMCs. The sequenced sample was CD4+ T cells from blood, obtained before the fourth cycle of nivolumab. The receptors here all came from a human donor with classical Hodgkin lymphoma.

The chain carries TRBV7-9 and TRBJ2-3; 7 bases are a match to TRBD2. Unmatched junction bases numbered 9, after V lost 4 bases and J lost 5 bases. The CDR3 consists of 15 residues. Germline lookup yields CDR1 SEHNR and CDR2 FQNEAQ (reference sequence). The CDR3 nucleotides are TGTGCCAGCAGCTACATCGCGGGGAGGGGAGATACGCAGTATTTT. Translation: CASSYIAGRGDTQYF.

CDR3 region: CASNDDPRLFF. The DNA for the CDR3 is TGTGCCAGCAACGACGATCCGCGACTGTTTTTT. The V call is TRBV6-4, the J call TRBJ1-4; no clear D gene. The CDR3 runs 11 residues. The V and J ends lost 7 bases and 13 bases respectively, with 13 bases between them. Germline-derived CDR1 and CDR2 are MRHNA and SNTAGT.

The CDR3 spells CASSPSGAGSYEQYF. CDR3 sequence (DNA): TGTGCCAGCAGCCCCTCCGGGGCAGGCTCCTACGAGCAGTACTTC. V gene TRBV7-9 combines with J gene TRBJ2-7, with D perhaps matching TRBD1 or TRBD2 (5 bases each). CDR3 size: 15 residues. CDR1 is SEHNR and CDR2 is FQNEAQ in the germline V gene (reference sequence). The V end lost 5 bases, the J end lost 0 bases, and 14 bases lay between the germline ends.

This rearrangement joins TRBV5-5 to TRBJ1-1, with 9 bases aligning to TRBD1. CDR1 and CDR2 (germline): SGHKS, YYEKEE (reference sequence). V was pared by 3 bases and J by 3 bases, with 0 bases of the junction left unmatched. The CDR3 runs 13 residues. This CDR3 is CASSWDRDTEAFF. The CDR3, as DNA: TGTGCCAGCAGCTGGGACAGGGACACTGAAGCTTTCTTT.

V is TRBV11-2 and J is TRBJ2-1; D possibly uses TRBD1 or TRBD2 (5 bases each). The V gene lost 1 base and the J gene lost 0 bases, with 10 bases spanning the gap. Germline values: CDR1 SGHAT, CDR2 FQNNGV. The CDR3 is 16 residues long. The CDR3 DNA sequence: TGTGCCAGCAGCTTAGGAGGGGCCGTCTCCTACAATGAGCAGTTCTTC. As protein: CASSLGGAVSYNEQFF.

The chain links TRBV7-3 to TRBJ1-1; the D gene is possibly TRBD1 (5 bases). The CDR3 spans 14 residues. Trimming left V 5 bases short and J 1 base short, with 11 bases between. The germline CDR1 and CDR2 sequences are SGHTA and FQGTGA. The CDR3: CASSEQGTNTEAFF. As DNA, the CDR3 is TGTGCCAGCAGCGAGCAGGGTACGAACACTGAAGCTTTCTTT.

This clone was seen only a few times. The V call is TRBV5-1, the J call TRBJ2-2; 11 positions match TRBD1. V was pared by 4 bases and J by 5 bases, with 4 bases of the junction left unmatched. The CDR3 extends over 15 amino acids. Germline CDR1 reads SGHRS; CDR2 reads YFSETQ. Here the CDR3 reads CASSTGTGGTGELFF. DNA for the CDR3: TGCGCCAGCAGCACCGGGACAGGGGGAACCGGGGAGCTGTTTTTT. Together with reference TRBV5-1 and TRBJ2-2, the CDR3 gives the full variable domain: KAGVTQTPRYLIKTRGQQVTLSCSPISGHRSVSWYQQTPGQGLQFLFEYFSETQRNKGNFPGRFSGRQFSNSRSEMNVSTLELGDSALYLCASSTGTGGTGELFFGEGSRLTVL.

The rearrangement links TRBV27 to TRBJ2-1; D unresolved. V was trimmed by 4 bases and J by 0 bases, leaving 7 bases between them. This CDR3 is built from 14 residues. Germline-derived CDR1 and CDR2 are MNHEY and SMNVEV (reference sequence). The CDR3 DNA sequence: TGTGCCAGCAGTTCCGTTACCTCCTACAATGAGCAGTTCTTC. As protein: CASSSVTSYNEQFF.

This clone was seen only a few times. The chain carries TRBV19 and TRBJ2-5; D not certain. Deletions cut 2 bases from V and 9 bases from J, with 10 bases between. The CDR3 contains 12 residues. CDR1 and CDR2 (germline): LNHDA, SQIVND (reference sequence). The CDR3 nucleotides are TGTGCCAGTAGTATACGCGATGGGGCCCAGTACTTC. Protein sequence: CASSIRDGAQYF.

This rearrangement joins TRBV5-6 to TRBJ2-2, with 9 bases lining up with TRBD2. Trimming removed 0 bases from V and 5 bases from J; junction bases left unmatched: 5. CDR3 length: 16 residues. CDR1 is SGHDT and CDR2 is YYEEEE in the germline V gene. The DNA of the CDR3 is TGTGCCAGCAGCTTGGGCGGGAGGGCCTTGACCGGGGAGCTGTTTTTT. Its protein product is CASSLGGRALTGELFF. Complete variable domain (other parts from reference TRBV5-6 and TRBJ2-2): DAGVTQSPTHLIKTRGQQVTLRCSPKSGHDTVSWYQQALGQGPQFIFQYYEEEERQRGNFPDRFSGHQFPNYSSELNVNALLLGDSALYLCASSLGGRALTGELFFGEGSRLTVL.

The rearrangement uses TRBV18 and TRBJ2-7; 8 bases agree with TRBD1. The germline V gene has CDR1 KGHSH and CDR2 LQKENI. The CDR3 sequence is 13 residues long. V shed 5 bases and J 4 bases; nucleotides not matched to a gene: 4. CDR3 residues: CASSDRGTYEQYF. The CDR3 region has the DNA TGTGCCAGCTCAGACAGGGGAACTTACGAGCAGTACTTC. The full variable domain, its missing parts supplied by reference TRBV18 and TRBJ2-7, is NAGVMQNPRHLVRRRGQEARLRCSPMKGHSHVYWYRQLPEEGLKFMVYLQKENIIDESGMPKERFSAEFPKEGPSILRIQQVVRGDSAAYFCASSDRGTYEQYFGPGTRLTVT.

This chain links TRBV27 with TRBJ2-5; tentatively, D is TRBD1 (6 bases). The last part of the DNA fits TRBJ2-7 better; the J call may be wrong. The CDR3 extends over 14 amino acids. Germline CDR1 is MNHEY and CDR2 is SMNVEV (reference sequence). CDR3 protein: CASSPDSYLYEQYF. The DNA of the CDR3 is TGTGCCAGCAGTCCGGACAGCTACCTCTACGAGCAGTACTTC.

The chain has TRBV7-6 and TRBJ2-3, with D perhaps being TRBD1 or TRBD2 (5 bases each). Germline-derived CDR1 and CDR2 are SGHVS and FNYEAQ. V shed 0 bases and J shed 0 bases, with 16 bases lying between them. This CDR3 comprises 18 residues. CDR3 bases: TGTGCCAGCAGCTTAGCCCCCGGGACGGGAACTAGCACAGATACGCAGTATTTT. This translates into CASSLAPGTGTSTDTQYF. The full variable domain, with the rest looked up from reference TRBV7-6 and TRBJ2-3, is GAGVSQSPRYKVTKRGQDVALRCDPISGHVSLYWYRQALGQGPEFLTYFNYEAQQDKSGLPNDRFSAERPEGSISTLTIQRTEQRDSAMYRCASSLAPGTGTSTDTQYFGPGTRLTVL.

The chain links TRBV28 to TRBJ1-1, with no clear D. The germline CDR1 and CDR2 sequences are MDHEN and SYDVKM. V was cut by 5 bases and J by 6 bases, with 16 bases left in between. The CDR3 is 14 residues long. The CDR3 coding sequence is TGTGCCAGCAGTGCGCACGGGGTGAGGGCTGAAGCTTTCTTT. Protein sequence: CASSAHGVRAEAFF.